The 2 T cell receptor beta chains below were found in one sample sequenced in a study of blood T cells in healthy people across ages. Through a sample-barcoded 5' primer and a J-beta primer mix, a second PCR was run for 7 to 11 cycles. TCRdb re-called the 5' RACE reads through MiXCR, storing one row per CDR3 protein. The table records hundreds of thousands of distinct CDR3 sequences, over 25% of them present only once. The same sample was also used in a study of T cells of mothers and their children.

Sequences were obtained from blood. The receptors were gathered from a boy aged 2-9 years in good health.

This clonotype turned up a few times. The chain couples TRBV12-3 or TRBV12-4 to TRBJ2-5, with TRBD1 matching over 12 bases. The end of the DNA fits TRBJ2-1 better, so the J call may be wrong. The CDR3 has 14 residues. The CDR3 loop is CASSLGQGAGEQFF. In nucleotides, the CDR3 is TGTGCCAGCAGTTTGGGACAGGGGGCAGGTGAGCAGTTCTTC.

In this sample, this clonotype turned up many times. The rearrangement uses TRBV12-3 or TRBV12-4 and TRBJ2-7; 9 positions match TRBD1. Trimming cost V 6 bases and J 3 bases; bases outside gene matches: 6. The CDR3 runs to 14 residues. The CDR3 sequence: CASSPTGGFYEQYF. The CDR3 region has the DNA TGTGCCAGCAGCCCTACAGGGGGCTTCTACGAGCAGTACTTC.